The 27 T cell receptor beta chains below were found in one sample sequenced in a study of control samples from healthy donors and cancer patients. Produced via immunoSEQ multiplex PCR; TCRdb's table is partial and in-frame only. The profile covers some 130,000 clones, with less than 95% appearing a single time and roughly 8.7% taken by the ten largest. The sample consisted of blood. The receptor source for this set is a man aged 18 to 30 in good health.

V gene TRBV6-5 combines with J gene TRBJ2-1; 10 bases map to TRBD2. With 6 bases clipped from V and 5 bases from J, the junction kept 4 bases outside the gene matches. Per germline, CDR1 MNHEY and CDR2 SVGAGI. This CDR3 contains 14 residues. The CDR3 DNA reads TGTGCCAGCAGCCTAGCGGGGGCCAACAATGAGCAGTTCTTC. It is translated as CASSLAGANNEQFF.

This rearrangement joins TRBV5-4 to TRBJ1-1, with D tentatively TRBD1 (5 bases). Trimming removed 4 bases at V and 5 bases at J, with 15 bases between. This CDR3 is built from 14 residues. Germline V gene sequence: CDR1 SGHNT, CDR2 YYREEE (reference sequence). CDR3 DNA sequence: TGTGCCAGCAGCCTGCCAGGGAAGGAAACTGAAGCTTTCTTT. Translated: CASSLPGKETEAFF.

The chain uses TRBV5-6 and TRBJ2-3; no definite D call. The CDR3 is 14 residues long. Germline CDR1 reads SGHDT; CDR2 reads YYEEEE. The V end was cut by 0 bases, the J end by 0 bases, with 5 bases between. For the CDR3, the DNA is TGTGCCAGCAGCTTGGCAGGAAGCACAGATACGCAGTATTTT. Protein sequence: CASSLAGSTDTQYF. Full variable domain (rest looked up from reference TRBV5-6 and TRBJ2-3): DAGVTQSPTHLIKTRGQQVTLRCSPKSGHDTVSWYQQALGQGPQFIFQYYEEEERQRGNFPDRFSGHQFPNYSSELNVNALLLGDSALYLCASSLAGSTDTQYFGPGTRLTVL.

The chain is built from TRBV11-2 and TRBJ1-1; D uncertain. Trimming removed 2 bases at V and 1 base at J, with 8 bases between. This CDR3 is built from 14 residues. Germline V gene data show CDR1 as SGHAT and CDR2 as FQNNGV. The CDR3, as DNA: TGTGCCAGCAGCTTAACCCCCAAGAACACTGAAGCTTTCTTT. Its protein product is CASSLTPKNTEAFF.

The chain has TRBV5-6 and TRBJ1-2, with TRBD1 as a possible D gene (6 bases). The germline V and J ends were trimmed by 0 bases and 2 bases, with 11 bases remaining between them. CDR1 and CDR2 from the germline V gene are SGHDT and YYEEEE. CDR3 length: 15 residues. The CDR3 loop is CASSLVGGANYGYTF. As DNA, the CDR3 is TGTGCCAGCAGCTTGGTCGGGGGCGCGAACTATGGCTACACCTTC.

The chain carries TRBV9 and TRBJ2-5; the match to TRBD2 covers 12 bases. The J segment lost 1 base and the V segment lost 3 bases, leaving 1 base of the junction unmatched. CDR3 length: 15 amino acids. Per germline, CDR1 SGDLS and CDR2 YYNGEE. CDR3 nucleotides: TGTGCCAGCAGCGCTAGCGGGGGGGTCCAAGAGACCCAGTACTTC. It specifies CASSASGGVQETQYF.

The CDR3 reads CAWKIRLASNYGYTF. For the CDR3, the DNA is TGTGCCTGGAAGATCAGACTAGCCTCTAACTATGGCTACACCTTC. V is TRBV30 and J is TRBJ1-2; D unclear. Germline values: CDR1 GTSNPN, CDR2 SVGIG (reference sequence). V was pared by 4 bases and J by 0 bases, with 15 bases between. The CDR3 has 15 amino acids.

This chain uses TRBV13 with TRBJ1-3, with D unclear. The germline V and J ends were trimmed by 0 bases and 2 bases, with 5 bases remaining between them. This CDR3 contains 14 residues. The V gene's germline CDR1 is PRHDT and CDR2 FYEKMQ (reference sequence). CDR3 coding DNA: TGTGCCAGCAGCTTAGGAATCCCTGGAAACACCATATATTTT. Encoded protein: CASSLGIPGNTIYF.

The rearrangement uses TRBV14 and TRBJ1-2; TRBD1 matches 8 bases. V trimming: 1 base; J trimming: 7 bases; junction bases outside the gene matches: 5. CDR1 is SGHDN, CDR2 FVKESK, per germline. This CDR3 contains 14 residues. The CDR3 sequence is CASSQGGTGVGYTF. The CDR3 region has the DNA TGTGCCAGCAGCCAAGGTGGGACAGGTGTTGGCTACACCTTC.

The chain links TRBV6-1 to TRBJ1-3, with D unresolved. Trimming stripped 1 base from V and 0 bases from J, with 7 bases between. The CDR3 sequence is 15 residues long. The germline V gene has CDR1 MNHNS and CDR2 SASEGT. Here the CDR3 reads CASSEGPLSGNTIYF. The CDR3 DNA reads TGTGCCAGCAGTGAAGGCCCCCTCTCTGGAAACACCATATATTTT.

The chain combines TRBV5-4 with TRBJ1-6; D gene ambiguous. The CDR3 totals 18 residues. Germline V CDR1 and CDR2: SGHNT, YYREEE (reference sequence). Trimming cost V 0 bases and J 6 bases, with 19 bases left between them. CDR3 nucleotides: TGTGCCAGCAGCTTGGGTGGCAGTAGTTCGGGAGGTAATTCACCCCTCCACTTT. This codes for CASSLGGSSSGGNSPLHF.

CDR3 nucleotide sequence: TGTGCCAGCAGCGGGAAATCAGGGGAGAGCGGTGGCTACACCTTC. Translated, it gives CASSGKSGESGGYTF. V and J are TRBV21-1 and TRBJ1-2; TRBD1 was called by the table and not checked on the DNA. TRBV21-1 is reported as a pseudogene. The CDR3 consists of 15 residues.

This rearrangement joins TRBV27 to TRBJ1-3, with D unclear. This CDR3 contains 14 residues. Germline CDR1 MNHEY, CDR2 SMNVEV (reference sequence). The V and J ends lost 10 bases and 0 bases respectively, with 13 bases between them. The CDR3 DNA sequence: TGTGCCACCGATGACATTTGCTCTGGAAACACCATATATTTT. Its protein product is CATDDICSGNTIYF.

The rearrangement links TRBV6-5 to TRBJ1-1, with TRBD1 as a possible D gene (6 bases). CDR1 is MNHEY and CDR2 is SVGAGI in the germline V gene. V gave up 6 bases and J gave up 1 base, with 15 bases separating them. CDR3 length equals 15 residues. The CDR3 spells CASRKSRDKNTEAFF. The CDR3, as DNA: TGTGCCAGCAGGAAATCCAGGGACAAGAACACTGAAGCTTTCTTT.

This sequence joins TRBV7-8 and TRBJ1-6, with D perhaps TRBD1 (5 bases). This CDR3 region has 11 residues. The germline V and J ends were trimmed by 6 bases and 9 bases, with 6 bases remaining between them. The germline gives CDR1 SGHVS, CDR2 FQNEAQ. The CDR3 loop is CASSGGSPLHF. CDR3 DNA sequence: TGTGCCAGCAGTGGGGGTTCACCCCTCCACTTT.

This clone was counted a single time. This chain connects TRBV30 to TRBJ2-2; D call uncertain. The germline V gene encodes CDR1 GTSNPN and CDR2 SVGIG (reference sequence). The germline V and J ends were trimmed by 0 bases and 6 bases, with 11 bases remaining between them. The CDR3 loop spans 14 amino acids. The CDR3 bases are TGTGCCTGGAGTGTAGGGTTTCCGGCCGGGGAGCTGTTTTTT. Its protein is CAWSVGFPAGELFF.

The chain links TRBV5-1 to TRBJ1-6, with 8 bases identical to TRBD1. Germline values: CDR1 SGHRS, CDR2 YFSETQ. CDR3 length equals 18 residues. J gave up 7 bases and V 0 bases, and 12 bases lay outside the gene matches. In DNA, the CDR3 is TGCGCCAGCAGCTTGGCCGGAGGACAGGGTCGCGGGAATTCACCCCTCCACTTT. Amino acids: CASSLAGGQGRGNSPLHF.

This clone was detected once. V gene TRBV19 combines with J gene TRBJ1-4; D call uncertain. The CDR3 covers 14 residues. V was shortened by 0 bases and J by 6 bases, with 8 bases between the two germline ends. Germline CDR1 is LNHDA and CDR2 is SQIVND (reference sequence). The CDR3 sequence is CASSIDPMDEKLFF. The CDR3 DNA sequence: TGTGCCAGTAGTATAGATCCCATGGATGAAAAACTGTTTTTT.

The rearrangement links TRBV5-1 to TRBJ2-2, with unresolved D. Trimming pared 0 bases from V and 2 bases from J, leaving 11 bases between. The V gene's germline CDR1 is SGHRS and CDR2 YFSETQ. The CDR3 covers 16 residues. The CDR3 DNA reads TGCGCCAGCAGCTTGGTACCGCCCGTAAACACCGGGGAGCTGTTTTTT. It translates to CASSLVPPVNTGELFF.

The V call is TRBV10-2, the J call TRBJ2-7, with D tentatively TRBD2 (7 bases). V was clipped by 7 bases and J by 4 bases, with 14 bases between them. The CDR3 has 13 amino acids. The germline V gene encodes CDR1 WSHSY and CDR2 SAAADI. For the CDR3, the DNA is TGCGCCAGCAAAGCCAGGGGAGGGTACGAGCAGTACTTC. Encoded protein: CASKARGGYEQYF.

The genes are TRBV5-6 and TRBJ1-1, with a weak D call TRBD1 (5 bases). Per the germline V gene, CDR1 is SGHDT and CDR2 is YYEEEE. This CDR3 region has 14 residues. The V end was cut by 4 bases, the J end by 5 bases, with 15 bases between. The CDR3 region has the DNA TGTGCCAGCAGCAGAACCGGGGCCCGAACTGAAGCTTTCTTT. This encodes CASSRTGARTEAFF.

About this clone itself: Within the sample, other DNA sequences also encode this same CDR3. The rearrangement links TRBV3-1 (or the pseudogene TRBV3-2) to TRBJ2-7; no definite D call. With 1 base removed from V and 2 bases from J, the gap between germline ends came to 3 bases. The CDR3 loop spans 12 amino acids. The germline V gene has CDR1 LGHDT and CDR2 YNNKEL (reference sequence). For the CDR3, the DNA is TGTGCCAGCAGCCAAGTGGCCTACGAGCAGTACTTC. Residues: CASSQVAYEQYF.

The chain carries TRBV20-1 and TRBJ1-2; the D is unclear. Trimming stripped 3 bases from V and 8 bases from J, with 10 bases between. The CDR3 consists of 11 residues. The germline gives CDR1 DFQATT, CDR2 SNEGSKA (reference sequence). The DNA for the CDR3 is TGCAGTGCTAGGAGGGAGCGGGGCTACACCTTC. Translation gives CSARRERGYTF.

This clone appeared once. The V call is TRBV19, the J call TRBJ2-2, with a weak D call TRBD2 (7 bases). Per germline, CDR1 LNHDA and CDR2 SQIVND (reference sequence). This CDR3 is built from 17 residues. V was cut by 3 bases and J by 7 bases, with 21 bases left in between. The CDR3 nucleotides read TGTGCCAGTAGTATTCTCGGGGGGCGTTGGAAGGGCGGGGAGCTGTTTTTT. This encodes CASSILGGRWKGGELFF.

The genes are TRBV4-1 and TRBJ1-2; 7 nucleotides line up with TRBD1. The CDR3 is made up of 14 amino acids. With 0 bases clipped from V and 4 bases from J, the junction kept 2 bases outside the gene matches. Germline V gene sequence: CDR1 MGHRA, CDR2 YSYEKL. DNA for the CDR3: TGCGCCAGCAGCCAAGAAGGGGGCCTCTATGGCTACACCTTC. Translation: CASSQEGGLYGYTF.

This clone is a singleton in its sample. The V call is TRBV7-3, the J call TRBJ2-7, with D possibly being TRBD1 (5 bases). V was pared by 2 bases and J by 0 bases, with 5 bases between. The CDR3 has 13 amino acids. Germline lookup yields CDR1 SGHTA and CDR2 FQGTGA. CDR3 in DNA: TGTGCCAGCAGCTTAGACAGCTCCTACGAGCAGTACTTC. This translates into CASSLDSSYEQYF.

The V call is TRBV4-2, the J call TRBJ2-5, with 14 bases aligning to TRBD2. Germline values: CDR1 LGHNA, CDR2 YNFKEQ. After removal of 1 base from V and 5 bases from J, the junction contained 9 bases not matched to a gene. This CDR3 is built from 18 residues. This CDR3 reads CASSQGGTSGGLGETQYF. The CDR3 DNA reads TGTGCCAGCAGCCAAGGAGGGACTAGCGGGGGCCTGGGGGAGACCCAGTACTTC.